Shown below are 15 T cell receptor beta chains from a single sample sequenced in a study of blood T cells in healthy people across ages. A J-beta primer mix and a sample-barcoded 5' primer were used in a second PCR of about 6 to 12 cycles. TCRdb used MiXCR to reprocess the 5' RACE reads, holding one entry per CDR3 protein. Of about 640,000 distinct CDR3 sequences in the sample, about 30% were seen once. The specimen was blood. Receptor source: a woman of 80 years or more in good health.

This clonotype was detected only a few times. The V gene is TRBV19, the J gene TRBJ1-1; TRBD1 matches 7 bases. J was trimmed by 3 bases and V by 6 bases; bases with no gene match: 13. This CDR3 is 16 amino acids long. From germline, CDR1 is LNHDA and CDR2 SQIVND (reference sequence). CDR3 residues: CASRKGRGRVYTEAFF. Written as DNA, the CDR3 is TGTGCCAGTAGAAAGGGAAGGGGGCGAGTGTACACTGAAGCTTTCTTT.

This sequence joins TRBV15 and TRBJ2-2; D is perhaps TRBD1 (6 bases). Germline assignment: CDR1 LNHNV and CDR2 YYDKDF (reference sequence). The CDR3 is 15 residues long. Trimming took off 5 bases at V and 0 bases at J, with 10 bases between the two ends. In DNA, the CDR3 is TGTGCCACCAGCGGTGGACAGTCGAACACCGGGGAGCTGTTTTTT. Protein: CATSGGQSNTGELFF.

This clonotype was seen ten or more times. Written as DNA, the CDR3 is TGCGCCAGCAGCTTGGAAACAGGGAATACCTATGGCTACACCTTC. Translating gives CASSLETGNTYGYTF. This chain links TRBV5-1 with TRBJ1-2, with D maybe TRBD1 (6 bases). The CDR3 spans 15 residues. CDR1 SGHRS and CDR2 YFSETQ come from the germline V gene. Trimming took 0 bases from V and 4 from J, leaving 13 bases between them.

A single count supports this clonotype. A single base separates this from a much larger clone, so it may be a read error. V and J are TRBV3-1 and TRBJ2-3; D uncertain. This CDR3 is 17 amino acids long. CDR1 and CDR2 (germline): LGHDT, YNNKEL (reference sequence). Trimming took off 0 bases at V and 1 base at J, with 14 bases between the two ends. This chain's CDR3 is CASSQESPPFRTDTQYF. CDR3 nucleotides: TGTGCCAGCAGCCAAGAAAGTCCCCCTTTCCGCACAGATACGCAGTATTTT.

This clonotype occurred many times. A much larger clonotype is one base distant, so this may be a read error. CDR3 coding DNA: TGTGCCAGCAGTGACATCTCTGGGGCCAACGTCCTGACTTTC. Translating gives CASSDISGANVLTF. The chain employs TRBV6-1 and TRBJ2-6, with no clear D. CDR3 length equals 14 residues. Trimming took off 3 bases at V and 0 bases at J, with 3 bases between the two ends. The germline V gene encodes CDR1 MNHNS and CDR2 SASEGT.

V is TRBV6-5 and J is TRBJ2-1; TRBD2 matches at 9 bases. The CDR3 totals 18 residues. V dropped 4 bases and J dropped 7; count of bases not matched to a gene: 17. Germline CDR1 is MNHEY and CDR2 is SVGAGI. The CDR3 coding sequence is TGTGCCAGCAGTTCCCTACCGCCGGGACTAGCAGCGGCGAATGAGCAGTTCTTC. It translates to CASSSLPPGLAAANEQFF.

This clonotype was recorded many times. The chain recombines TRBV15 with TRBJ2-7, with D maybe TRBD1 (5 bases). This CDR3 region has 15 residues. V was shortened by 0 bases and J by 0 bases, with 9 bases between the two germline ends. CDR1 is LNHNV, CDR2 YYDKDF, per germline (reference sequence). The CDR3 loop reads CATSRDRAGSYEQYF. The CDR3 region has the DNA TGTGCCACCAGCAGAGACAGGGCAGGCTCCTACGAGCAGTACTTC.

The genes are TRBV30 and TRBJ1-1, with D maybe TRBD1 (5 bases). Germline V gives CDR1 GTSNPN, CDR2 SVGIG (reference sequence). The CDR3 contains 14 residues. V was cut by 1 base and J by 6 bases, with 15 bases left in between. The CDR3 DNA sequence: TGTGCCTGGAGTGGCGGGAAGGGGACGGCTGAAGCTTTCTTT. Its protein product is CAWSGGKGTAEAFF.

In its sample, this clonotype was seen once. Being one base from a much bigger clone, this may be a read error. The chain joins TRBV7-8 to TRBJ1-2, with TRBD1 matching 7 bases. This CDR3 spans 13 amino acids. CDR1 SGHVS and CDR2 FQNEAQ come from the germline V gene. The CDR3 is CASTPGGDYGHTF. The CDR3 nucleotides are TGTGCCAGCACACCAGGGGGGGACTATGGCCACACCTTC.

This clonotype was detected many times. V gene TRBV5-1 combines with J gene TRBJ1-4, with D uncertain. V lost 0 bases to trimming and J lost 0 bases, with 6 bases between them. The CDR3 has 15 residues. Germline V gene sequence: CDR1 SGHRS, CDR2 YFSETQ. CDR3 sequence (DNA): TGCGCCAGCAGCTTGGCCTCCACAACTAATGAAAAACTGTTTTTT. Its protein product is CASSLASTTNEKLFF.

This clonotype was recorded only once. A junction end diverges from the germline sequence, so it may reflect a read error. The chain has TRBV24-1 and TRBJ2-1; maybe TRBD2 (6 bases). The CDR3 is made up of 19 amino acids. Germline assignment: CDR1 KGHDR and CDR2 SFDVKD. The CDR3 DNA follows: TGTGGCACCAGTGATCTGCCCGGGGGAGATAGGGGTTCCTACAATGAGCAGTTCTTC. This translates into CGTSDLPGGDRGSYNEQFF.

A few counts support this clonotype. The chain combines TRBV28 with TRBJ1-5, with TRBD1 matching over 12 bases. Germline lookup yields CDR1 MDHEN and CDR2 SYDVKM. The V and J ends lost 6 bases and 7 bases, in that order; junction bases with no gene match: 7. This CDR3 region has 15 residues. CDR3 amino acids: CASSQGQGADQPQHF. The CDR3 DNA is TGTGCCAGCAGCCAGGGACAGGGGGCAGACCAGCCCCAGCATTTT.

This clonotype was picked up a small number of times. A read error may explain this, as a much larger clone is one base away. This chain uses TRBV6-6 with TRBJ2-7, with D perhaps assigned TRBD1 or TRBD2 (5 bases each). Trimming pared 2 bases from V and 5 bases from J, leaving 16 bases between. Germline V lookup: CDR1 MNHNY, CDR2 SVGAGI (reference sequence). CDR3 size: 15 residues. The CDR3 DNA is TGTGCCAGCAGTTACACCCTCTGGGGGTTTGACGAGCAGTACTTC. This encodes CASSYTLWGFDEQYF.

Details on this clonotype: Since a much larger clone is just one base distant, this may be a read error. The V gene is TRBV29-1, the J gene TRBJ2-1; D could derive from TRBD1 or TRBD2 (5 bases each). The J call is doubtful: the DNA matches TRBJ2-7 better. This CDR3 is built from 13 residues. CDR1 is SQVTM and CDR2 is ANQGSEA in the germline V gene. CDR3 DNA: TGCAGCGTTGAATGGGACCCCTACAATGAGCAGTACTTC. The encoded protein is CSVEWDPYNEQYF.

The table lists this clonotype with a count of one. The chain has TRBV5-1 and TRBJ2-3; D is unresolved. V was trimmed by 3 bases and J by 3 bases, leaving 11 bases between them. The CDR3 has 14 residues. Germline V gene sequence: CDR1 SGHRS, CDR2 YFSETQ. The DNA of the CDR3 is TGCGCCAGCAGCTCCCCCTCTGGGACAGATACGCAGTATTTT. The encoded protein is CASSSPSGTDTQYF.